The clone carrying this TCR beta chain was observed many times. These data originate in a study of liver allograft versus peripheral blood T cells. Overall study: Transplanted-liver and recipient peripheral blood T cell receptor repertoires were compared.

The CDR3 totals 15 residues. The V end was cut by 3 bases, the J end by 8 bases, with 16 bases between. The germline CDR1 and CDR2 sequences are LNHDA and SQIVND (reference sequence). TCRdb re-called the reads through MiXCR, storing one row per CDR3 protein. The sample records about 14,000 distinct CDR3 sequences, roughly 20% being singletons. This chain connects TRBV19 to TRBJ1-4; no clear D gene. This sequence was found in a human patient who had a liver transplant. Some T cells may be the graft donor's. The CDR3 nucleotides are TGTGCCAGTAGTATGAGGGAGAGAAGTAACGAAAAACTGTTTTTT. Its protein is CASSMRERSNEKLFF. Based on the CDR3 plus reference TRBV19 and TRBJ1-4, the full variable domain is DGGITQSPKYLFRKEGQNVTLSCEQNLNHDAMYWYRQDPGQGLRLIYYSQIVNDFQKGDIAEGYSVSREKKESFPLTVTSAQKNPTAFYLCASSMRERSNEKLFFGSGTQLSVL.